A single sample gave rise to the 5 T cell receptor beta chains below, sequenced in a study of cytomegalovirus exposure and HLA in healthy donors. Primers included in the PCR were 60 Vbeta and 13 Jbeta primers. Profiled with immunoSEQ multiplex PCR; TCRdb holds only in-frame clones, not every one. This sample's table has about 170,000 clones. The sequenced material came from PBMCs. These receptors were taken from a woman aged 55-70 years in good health and CMV-seronegative.

This CDR3 is CASGLVRHADTQYF. In DNA form, the CDR3 reads TGTGCTAGTGGTTTGGTACGACACGCAGATACGCAGTATTTT. The chain joins TRBV12-5 to TRBJ2-3; unclear D gene. Looked up from germline, CDR1 is LGHNT and CDR2 is FRNRAP. Trimming shortened V by 0 bases and J by 4 bases, and 8 bases separated the two germline ends. The CDR3 has 14 residues.

Remarks on this clone: Other DNA sequences of this sample code for an identical CDR3. The chain carries TRBV10-3 and TRBJ1-6; the match to TRBD1 covers 10 bases. The germline CDR1 and CDR2 sequences are ENHRY and SYGVKD. CDR3 length equals 15 residues. V was pared by 3 bases and J by 10 bases, with 6 bases of the junction left unmatched. The CDR3 protein is CAISESGQGNSPLHF. In DNA form, the CDR3 reads TGTGCCATCAGTGAATCGGGACAGGGGAACTCACCCCTCCACTTT.

The chain links TRBV14 to TRBJ1-2; no reliable D call. Germline V gene sequence: CDR1 SGHDN, CDR2 FVKESK. This CDR3 is 14 amino acids long. V lost 2 bases and J 5 bases, leaving 12 bases between the germline ends. This CDR3 reads CASSQNPGRYGYTF. CDR3 nucleotides: TGTGCCAGCAGCCAAAACCCGGGGAGGTATGGCTACACCTTC. The full variable domain, rest sourced from reference TRBV14 and TRBJ1-2, is EAGVTQFPSHSVIEKGQTVTLRCDPISGHDNLYWYRRVMGKEIKFLLHFVKESKQDESGMPNNRFLAERTGGTYSTLKVQPAELEDSGVYFCASSQNPGRYGYTFGSGTRLTVV.

The chain uses TRBV4-3 and TRBJ2-2; 11 bases line up with TRBD2. Trimming took 0 bases from V and 4 from J; bases not matched to a gene: 4. CDR1 is LGHNA, CDR2 YSLEER, per germline. The CDR3 has 17 amino acids. The CDR3 reads CASSQDSSGGFTGELFF. CDR3 DNA: TGCGCCAGCAGCCAAGATTCTAGCGGGGGGTTCACCGGGGAGCTGTTTTTT.

As to this clone: Other DNA sequences from this sample encode an identical CDR3 as well. This chain connects TRBV7-3 to TRBJ2-3, with 9 bases aligning to TRBD1. The V gene's germline CDR1 is SGHTA and CDR2 FQGTGA. The V and J ends lost 0 bases and 3 bases, in that order; junction bases with no gene match: 1. CDR3 length: 15 amino acids. The CDR3 reads CASSLTGQGTDTQYF. The CDR3 nucleotides are TGTGCCAGCAGCTTAACGGGACAGGGAACAGATACGCAGTATTTT.